The TCR beta chain under discussion was sequenced for a study of shared clonotypes between healthy human individuals. CDR3 length: 18 amino acids. Trimming took 0 bases from V and 2 from J; bases not matched to a gene: 10. The germline gives CDR1 LNHDA, CDR2 SQIVND (reference sequence). Genomic DNA of each subset was evenly split across several immunoSEQ plates. Libraries were prepared by immunoSEQ multiplex PCR; TCRdb keeps only in-frame clonotypes and omits some of them. Of around 320,000 clones in the sample, over 75% are singletons; the top ten hold under 20%. Findings of the study overall: Generation of non-shared clonotypes was less probable than generation of clonotypes shared by all four donors.

With regard to this clone: Its antigen is as yet unknown.

The rearrangement uses TRBV19 and TRBJ2-3, with 8 nucleotides matching TRBD2. Material: memory CD8+ T cells sorted from blood. Regarding subset: CD45RO+ cells pooled with CCR7-negative TemRA cells. The clonotype was recovered from a young man in good health. The CDR3 here is CASSIDNGAGATTDTQYF. CDR3 in DNA: TGTGCCAGTAGTATAGATAATGGAGCGGGAGCTACCACAGATACGCAGTATTTT.